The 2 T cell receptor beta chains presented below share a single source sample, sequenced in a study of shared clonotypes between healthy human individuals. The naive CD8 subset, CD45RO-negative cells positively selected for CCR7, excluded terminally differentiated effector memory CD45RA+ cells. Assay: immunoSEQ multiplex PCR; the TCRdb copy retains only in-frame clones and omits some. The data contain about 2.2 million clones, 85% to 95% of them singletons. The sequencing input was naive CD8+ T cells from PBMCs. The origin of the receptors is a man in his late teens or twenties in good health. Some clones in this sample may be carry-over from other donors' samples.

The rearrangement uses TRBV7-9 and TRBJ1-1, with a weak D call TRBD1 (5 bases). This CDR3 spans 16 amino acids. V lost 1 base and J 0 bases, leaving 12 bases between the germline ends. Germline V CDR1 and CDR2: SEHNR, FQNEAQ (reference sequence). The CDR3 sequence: CASSLGSGGMNTEAFF. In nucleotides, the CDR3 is TGTGCCAGCAGCTTAGGATCTGGGGGGATGAACACTGAAGCTTTCTTT.

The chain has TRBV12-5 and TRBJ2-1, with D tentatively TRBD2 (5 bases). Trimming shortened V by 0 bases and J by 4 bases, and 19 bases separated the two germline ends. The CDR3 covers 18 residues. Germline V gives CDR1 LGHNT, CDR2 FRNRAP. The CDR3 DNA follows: TGTGCTAGTGGTTTGGTAGGAACTAGGGAGTGGCCGTACAATGAGCAGTTCTTC. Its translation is CASGLVGTREWPYNEQFF.